Shown below are 4 T cell receptor beta chains from a single sample sequenced in a study of CD8 T cells in Susac syndrome (dated by TCRdb to between 2017 and 2020). Library preparation employed the immunoSEQ multiplex PCR assay. RNA was extracted with the RNeasy kit and roughly 0.5 to 1 ug was reverse transcribed using random hexamers. TCRdb applied fastp at Q25 and MiXCR to the public reads, then kept only in-frame beta chains. Rows matching on CDR3 protein sequence are summarized as one entry with the most common DNA and genes. A total of 200,000 to 250,000 distinct CDR3 sequences appear in this sample, around 95% of them only once. The ten largest clones capture around 0.082% of the sample. Sample: CD4+ T cells from PBMCs. These receptor sequences come from a human donor with multiple sclerosis.

CDR3 in DNA: TGCAGTGCTCGTTACAGGGGCGTCAGGAACACTGAAGCTTTCTTT. Translated, it gives CSARYRGVRNTEAFF. J is TRBJ1-1 and V is TRBV20-1, with 7 bases matching TRBD1. The CDR3 is 15 amino acids. The J segment lost 1 base and the V segment lost 5 bases, leaving 10 bases of the junction unmatched. CDR1 and CDR2 (germline): DFQATT, SNEGSKA (reference sequence).

The chain combines TRBV20-1 with TRBJ1-2, with D maybe TRBD1 (5 bases). The CDR3 has 14 residues. Germline V gene lookup returns CDR1 DFQATT and CDR2 SNEGSKA (reference sequence). V was clipped by 5 bases and J by 6 bases, with 19 bases between them. The CDR3 sequence is CSAQGTGTDDGYTF. The CDR3, as DNA: TGCAGTGCTCAAGGAACTGGGACCGACGATGGCTACACCTTC.

This rearrangement joins TRBV29-1 to TRBJ2-3, with TRBD1 identical over 7 bases. CDR1 is SQVTM and CDR2 is ANQGSEA in the germline V gene. This CDR3 has 13 residues. V was pared by 7 bases and J by 1 base, with 5 bases of the junction left unmatched. CDR3 sequence reads: CSARQGGTDTQYF. The CDR3 DNA sequence: TGCAGCGCTCGACAGGGCGGCACAGATACGCAGTATTTT.

This rearrangement joins TRBV20-1 to TRBJ2-1, with TRBD1 identical over 7 bases. With V trimmed by 5 bases and J by 4 bases, 11 bases remained unmatched. The germline gives CDR1 DFQATT, CDR2 SNEGSKA (reference sequence). This CDR3 spans 15 amino acids. The CDR3 DNA reads TGCAGTGCTCCTTTCGGGACAGCCTATTACAATGAGCAGTTCTTC. It is translated as CSAPFGTAYYNEQFF.